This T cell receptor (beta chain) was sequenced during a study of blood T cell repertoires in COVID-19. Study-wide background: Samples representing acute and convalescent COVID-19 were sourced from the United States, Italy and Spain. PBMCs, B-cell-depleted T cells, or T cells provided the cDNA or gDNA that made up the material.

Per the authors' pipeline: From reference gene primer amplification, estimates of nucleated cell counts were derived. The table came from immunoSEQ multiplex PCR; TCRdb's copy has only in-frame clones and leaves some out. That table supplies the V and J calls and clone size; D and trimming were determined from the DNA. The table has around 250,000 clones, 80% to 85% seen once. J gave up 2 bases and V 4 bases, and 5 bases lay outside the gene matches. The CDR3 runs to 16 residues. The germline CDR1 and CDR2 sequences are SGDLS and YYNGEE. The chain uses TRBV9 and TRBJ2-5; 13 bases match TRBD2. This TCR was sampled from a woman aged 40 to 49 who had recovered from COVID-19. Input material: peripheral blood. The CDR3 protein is CASSSGTSGVQETQYF. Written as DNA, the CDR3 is TGTGCCAGCAGCTCAGGGACTAGCGGGGTACAAGAGACCCAGTACTTC.